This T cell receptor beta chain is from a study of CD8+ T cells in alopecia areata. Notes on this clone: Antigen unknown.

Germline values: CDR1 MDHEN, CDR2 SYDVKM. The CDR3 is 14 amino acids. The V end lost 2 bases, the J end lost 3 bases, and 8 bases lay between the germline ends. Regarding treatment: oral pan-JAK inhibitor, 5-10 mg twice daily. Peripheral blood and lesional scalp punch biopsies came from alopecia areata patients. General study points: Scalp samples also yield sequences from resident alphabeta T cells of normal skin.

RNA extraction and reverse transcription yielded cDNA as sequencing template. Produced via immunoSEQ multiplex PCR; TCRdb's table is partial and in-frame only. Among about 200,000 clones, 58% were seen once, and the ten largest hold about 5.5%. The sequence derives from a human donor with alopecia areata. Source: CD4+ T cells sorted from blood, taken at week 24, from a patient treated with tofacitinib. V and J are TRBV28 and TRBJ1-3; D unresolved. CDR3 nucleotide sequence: TGTGCCAGCAGTTTAACACAGCGTGGAAACACCATATATTTT. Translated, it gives CASSLTQRGNTIYF.